The 30 T cell receptor beta chains below come from one sample, sequenced in a study of CD8+ T cells in alopecia areata. Sorting of pooled cutaneous lymph node cells was based on CD4, CD8alpha, NKG2D, NKG2ACE and other markers. RNA extraction was followed by reverse transcription into cDNA, which acted as the sequencing template. Clones were read by immunoSEQ multiplex PCR, and TCRdb kept only the in-frame ones, dropping some. Recorded here are some 4,000 clones, none singletons. Sequenced material: CD8+ T cells sorted from a lymph node. Source of these receptors: a C3H/HeJ mouse with alopecia areata. For this strain, the MHC haplotype corresponds to H2-k.

This clone is termed medium-sized. These gene names are mouse names. The read is 4 residues too short to cover the CDR3 end, so that end is filled in from the germline J gene. The chain combines TRBV19 with TRBJ1-2, with a weak D call TRBD1 (6 bases). CDR1 FNHDT and CDR2 SITEND come from the germline V gene (reference sequence). The CDR3 is made up of 14 amino acids. Trimming removed 2 bases at V and 3 bases at J, with 11 bases between. Partial CDR3 DNA: TGTGCCAGCAGTATTGGGGGGCGAGACTCC. Encoded protein: CASSIGGRDS. The CDR3 in full is CASSIGGRDSDYTF.

There are a few counts of this clone. The listed genes are named as in mouse. Read data end 4 residues before the CDR3 end; the end is taken from the germline J gene. The chain is built from TRBV19 and TRBJ1-1, with TRBD1 identical over 7 bases. The CDR3 is 12 amino acids. Trimming at V came to 5 bases and at J to 3 bases, leaving 1 base not matched to a gene. Per the germline V gene, CDR1 is FNHDT and CDR2 is SITEND (reference sequence). The CDR3 DNA, read in part, is TGTGCCAGCAGCGACAGGGACACA. Protein sequence: CASSDRDT. The CDR3 as a whole reads CASSDRDTEVFF.

This clone occurred many times. The genes and germline here are from mouse. The read comes to an end 4 residues before the CDR3 does, leaving the germline J gene to fill in the end. The rearrangement uses TRBV29 and TRBJ2-4; D unresolved. V lost 2 bases and J lost 2, with 5 bases in between. The CDR3 is made up of 13 amino acids. Germline loops: CDR1 MSHET, CDR2 SYDVDS. The CDR3 region is CASSLDNQNTLYF. The part of the CDR3 DNA that was read is TGTGCTAGCAGTTTAGACAATCAAAAC.

This clone appeared many times. Genes here carry mouse names. The CDR3 bases that were read are TGTGCCAGCGGTGATGCGGGACAGAAAGAC. It codes for CASGDAGQKD. From start to end, the CDR3 is CASGDAGQKDTQYF. The rearrangement joins TRBV13-2 to TRBJ2-5; 7 bases map to TRBD1. The read gets to within 4 residues of the CDR3 end, and the germline J gene fills in the rest. The CDR3 covers 14 residues. CDR1 is NNHNN and CDR2 is SYGAGS in the germline V gene (reference sequence).

This clone was observed many times. These gene names are mouse names. The read ends 4 residues early relative to the CDR3; the germline J gene fills the gap. The chain couples TRBV13-1 to TRBJ2-4, with 10 nucleotides matching TRBD2. The CDR3 runs 14 residues. Germline V gene data show CDR1 as NSHNY and CDR2 as SYGAGN. Partial CDR3 DNA: TGTGCCAGCAGTGACGACTGGGGGGAAAAC. Its translation: CASSDDWGEN. The whole CDR3 reads CASSDDWGENTLYF.

This clone has ten or more counts. These gene names are mouse names. The read is 3 residues too short to cover the CDR3 end, so that end is filled in from the germline J gene. The chain carries TRBV13-1 and TRBJ1-6; no firm D call. TRBJ1-6 is classed as an ORF, of uncertain function. Germline V CDR1 and CDR2: NSHNY, SYGAGN. V lost 0 bases to trimming and J lost 5 bases, with 3 bases between them. This CDR3 contains 13 residues. CDR3 loop: CASSDVDNSPLYF. The CDR3 bases that were read are TGTGCCAGCAGTGATGTAGATAATTCGCCC.

Concerning this clone itself: Gene names and germline match the mouse. With the read ending 4 residues before the CDR3 end, the germline J gene is used to fill in that end. This sequence joins TRBV13-2 and TRBJ1-2; 8 bases agree with TRBD1. Germline CDR1 and CDR2: NNHNN and SYGAGS (reference sequence). The CDR3 runs to 16 residues. V trimming: 1 base; J trimming: 0 bases; junction bases outside the gene matches: 5. CDR3 residues: CASGDQGAYANSDYTF. CDR3 DNA (partial): TGTGCCAGCGGTGATCAGGGGGCCTATGCAAACTCC.

In its sample, this clone was seen many times. The listed genes are named as in mouse. The read gets to within 4 residues of the CDR3 end, and the germline J gene fills in the rest. The chain recombines TRBV13-3 with TRBJ1-1, with TRBD1 matching over 8 bases. The CDR3 sequence is 12 residues long. Germline V gives CDR1 NNHDY, CDR2 SYVADS. CDR3 in amino acids: CASSPDRGEVFF. The sequenced part of the CDR3 DNA is TGTGCCAGCAGCCCCGACAGGGGA.

This clone occurred many times. At one end the junction does not follow the germline gene, possibly because of a read error. The gene names here belong to mouse. The CDR3 extends 4 residues past the end of the read, so its final part is completed from the germline J gene. The sample carries other DNA sequences with the same CDR3. V gene TRBV13-1 combines with J gene TRBJ2-5, with TRBD2 matching 10 bases. The CDR3 length is 16 residues. Germline CDR1 is NSHNY and CDR2 is SYGAGN. This CDR3 is CASSDGTGVNQDTQYF. Incomplete CDR3 DNA: TGTGCCAGCAGTGACGGGACTGGGGTGAACCAGGAC.

Sample share makes this clone medium-sized. Germline and genes: mouse. The CDR3 goes on 4 residues after the read ends, and that part is filled in from the germline J gene. This chain joins TRBV19 and TRBJ2-3; 12 bases match TRBD1. V shed 2 bases, J shed 2 bases, and the junction held 0 bases outside the gene matches. There are 15 residues in the CDR3. Per the germline V gene, CDR1 is FNHDT and CDR2 is SITEND (reference sequence). CDR3 in amino acids: CASSMGQGAAETLYF. The covered CDR3 bases are TGTGCCAGCAGTATGGGACAGGGGGCTGCAGAA.

This clone is categorized as medium-sized (0.01 to 0.1%). The gene names given are mouse names. The read ends 4 residues before the CDR3 terminus; that terminus is restored from the germline J gene. V usage is TRBV1 and J usage is TRBJ2-5; 7 bases are a match to TRBD2. This CDR3 is 14 amino acids long. Germline CDR1 is NSQYPW and CDR2 is LRSPGD (reference sequence). V shed 3 bases, J shed 1 base, and the junction held 1 base outside the gene matches. CDR3: CTCSATGDQDTQYF. The CDR3 bases that were read are TGCACCTGCAGTGCTACTGGGGACCAAGAC.

This clone is labeled as medium-sized. Gene names follow the mouse nomenclature. CDR3 DNA, as far as it was read: TGTGCCAGCAGCCCCGGACAGGGGGCATGGGCT. Its translation is CASSPGQGAWA. The complete CDR3 sequence is CASSPGQGAWAEQFF. The chain links TRBV19 to TRBJ2-1; 11 bases map to TRBD1. The read terminates 4 residues before the CDR3 end, so the remaining end is supplied by the germline J gene. This CDR3 comprises 15 residues. The germline V gene has CDR1 FNHDT and CDR2 SITEND (reference sequence).

A remark on this clone: All gene names here are mouse names. From the germline J gene comes the end of the CDR3, since the read stops 4 residues before it. The genes are TRBV4 and TRBJ2-5; 10 bases map to TRBD2. Per germline, CDR1 LGHDT and CDR2 YNNKQL (reference sequence). The CDR3 consists of 15 residues. J lost 0 bases, V lost 5 bases, and 2 bases had no gene match. The CDR3 is CASSHWGGNQDTQYF. CDR3 DNA, as far as it was read: TGTGCCAGCAGCCACTGGGGGGGTAACCAAGAC.

At least ten counts were recorded for this clone. Germline and genes: mouse. The DNA ends 4 residues before the CDR3 does, and the rest of the CDR3 is filled in from the germline J gene. The chain combines TRBV13-3 with TRBJ2-7, with D unclear. Germline loops: CDR1 NNHDY, CDR2 SYVADS. CDR3 length: 11 amino acids. V was clipped by 2 bases and J by 3 bases, with 3 bases between them. The CDR3 sequence: CASSDNYEQYF. CDR3 bases read: TGTGCCAGCAGTGACAACTAT.

At least ten counts were recorded for this clone. All gene names here are mouse names. Read sequence stops 4 residues before the CDR3 end, and the germline J gene provides the missing end. The chain employs TRBV1 and TRBJ2-5, with 10 bases fitting TRBD2. Germline V CDR1 and CDR2: NSQYPW, LRSPGD (reference sequence). This CDR3 has 14 residues. Trimming at V came to 6 bases and at J to 3 bases, leaving 3 bases not matched to a gene. The CDR3 here is CTCSGLGEQDTQYF. The sequenced part of the CDR3 DNA is TGCACCTGCAGCGGACTGGGGGAGCAAGAC.

This clone was counted at least ten times. Genes and germline are mouse. The CDR3 end lies 4 residues beyond the end of the read and is filled in from the germline J gene. The chain recombines TRBV13-2 with TRBJ1-1, with D perhaps TRBD1 (5 bases). Between the trimmed V and J ends, which lost 2 bases and 0 bases, there was a span of 8 bases. The CDR3 extends over 14 amino acids. The germline V gene has CDR1 NNHNN and CDR2 SYGAGS (reference sequence). The CDR3 protein is CASGEAGTNTEVFF. The part of the CDR3 DNA that was read is TGTGCCAGCGGTGAGGCAGGGACAAACACA.

As concerns this clone: Germline and genes: mouse. The read finishes 4 residues shy of the CDR3 end, and the germline J gene is used to complete it. V is TRBV19 and J is TRBJ2-1; 12 positions match TRBD2. The germline V gene has CDR1 FNHDT and CDR2 SITEND (reference sequence). The CDR3 runs to 16 residues. J gave up 0 bases and V 5 bases, and 3 bases lay outside the gene matches. Partial CDR3 DNA: TGTGCCAGCAGCAGGGACTGGGGGGATAACTATGCT. It specifies CASSRDWGDNYA. The full CDR3 protein reads CASSRDWGDNYAEQFF.

There are many counts of this clone. Gene names and germline match the mouse. The read halts 4 residues ahead of the CDR3 end, with the missing end drawn from the germline J gene. The V call is TRBV13-2, the J call TRBJ2-5, with 9 bases lining up with TRBD1. The V gene's germline CDR1 is NNHNN and CDR2 SYGAGS (reference sequence). The CDR3 length is 14 residues. CDR3 bases read: TGTGCCAGCGGTGCCTCCGGGACAGGGGAC. It translates to CASGASGTGD. The whole CDR3 protein reads CASGASGTGDTQYF.

This clone was picked up many times. Mouse names are used for the genes. The read terminates 4 residues ahead of where the CDR3 ends, so the germline J gene completes it. The chain combines TRBV2 with TRBJ2-7; D may be TRBD1 (6 bases). CDR1 is LGHNA and CDR2 is YSYQKL in the germline V gene. CDR3 length equals 15 residues. The CDR3 spells CASSQDRSRGDEQYF. The part of the CDR3 DNA that was read is TGTGCCAGCAGCCAAGATCGGAGCAGGGGAGAT.

This clone was counted ten times or more. The genes are named according to mouse. The read stops 4 residues short of the end of the CDR3; the missing end is completed from the germline J gene. V and J are TRBV13-1 and TRBJ2-4; D is unresolved. The CDR3 contains 13 residues. Germline V lookup: CDR1 NSHNY, CDR2 SYGAGN. The CDR3 spells CASSGQTRNTLYF. The CDR3 bases that were read are TGTGCCAGCAGTGGACAAACTCGAAAC.

This clone showed up just a few times. Germline and genes: mouse. CDR3 bases read: TGTGCCTGGAGTCTAAACAGGGCT. This translates into CAWSLNRA. The whole CDR3 protein is CAWSLNRAEQFF. This sequence joins TRBV31 and TRBJ2-1; TRBD1 might be the D (5 bases). The CDR3 end lies 4 residues beyond the end of the read and is filled in from the germline J gene. The V gene's germline CDR1 is GKSSPN and CDR2 SITVG. The CDR3 has 12 amino acids.

This clone was counted many times. Each gene name is a mouse one. The read ends 4 residues early relative to the CDR3; the germline J gene fills the gap. The genes are TRBV14 and TRBJ2-1; 9 nucleotides match TRBD1. The CDR3 is made up of 15 amino acids. V was clipped by 3 bases and J by 5 bases; unmatched bases: 6. CDR1 is SGHDT and CDR2 is FRDEAV in the germline V gene. The sequenced part of the CDR3 DNA is TGTGCCAGCAGTTACCGCCGGGACAGGGATGCT. As protein: CASSYRRDRDA. The whole CDR3 protein is CASSYRRDRDAEQFF.

This clone is termed medium-sized (0.01 to 0.1%). Gene names are the mouse ones. The read comes to an end 4 residues before the CDR3 does, leaving the germline J gene to fill in the end. The chain couples TRBV17 to TRBJ2-1; 12 nucleotides agree with TRBD2. V shed 2 bases, J shed 6 bases, and the junction held 2 bases outside the gene matches. The length of the CDR3 is 15 residues. The germline V gene has CDR1 MNHDT and CDR2 YYDKIL. The CDR3 here is CASSRLTGGAAEQFF. The DNA read from the CDR3 is TGTGCTAGCAGTAGATTGACTGGGGGGGCTGCT.

This clone was observed at least ten times. Mouse gene names and germline throughout. This CDR3 is CASSATGGDEQYF. The sequenced part of the CDR3 DNA is TGTGCCAGCAGTGCGACAGGGGGCGAT. V usage is TRBV19 and J usage is TRBJ2-7; 10 bases align to TRBD1. The missing CDR3 end, 4 residues past where the read stops, is filled in from the germline J gene. Per the germline V gene, CDR1 is FNHDT and CDR2 is SITEND (reference sequence). The CDR3 spans 13 residues. The full variable domain, in which reference TRBV19 and TRBJ2-7 provide the parts outside the CDR3, is GGIITQTPKFLIGQEGQKLTLKCQQNFNHDTMYWYRQDSGKGLRLIYYSITENDLQKGDLSEGYDASREKKSSFSLTVTSAQKNEMAVFLCASSATGGDEQYFGPGTRLTVL.

This clone was recorded many times. The germline and genes are mouse ones. The read ends 4 residues early relative to the CDR3; the germline J gene fills the gap. J is TRBJ2-3 and V is TRBV31, with D unclear. The CDR3 sequence is 11 residues long. V lost 3 bases to trimming and J lost 3 bases, with 4 bases between them. Germline V gene sequence: CDR1 GKSSPN, CDR2 SITVG. The covered CDR3 bases are TGTGCCTGGAGACAAGCAGAA. This translates into CAWRQAE. The full-length CDR3 reads as CAWRQAETLYF.

This clone showed up many times. Gene names refer to mouse genes. With the read ending 4 residues before the CDR3 end, the germline J gene is used to fill in that end. The J gene is TRBJ2-7, the V gene TRBV13-2, with a weak D call TRBD2 (6 bases). This CDR3 contains 12 residues. Germline lookup yields CDR1 NNHNN and CDR2 SYGAGS (reference sequence). Trimming removed 6 bases from V and 3 bases from J, with 10 bases in between. CDR3 region: CASDGTHYEQYF. The DNA read from the CDR3 is TGTGCCAGCGACGGGACTCACTAT.

This clone has a count of ten or more. The gene names here belong to mouse. The CDR3 is cut off 4 residues early in the read; its end comes from the germline J gene. V and J are TRBV19 and TRBJ2-7; 10 positions match TRBD2. CDR1 FNHDT and CDR2 SITEND come from the germline V gene (reference sequence). The junction had 4 bases not matched to a gene; V was cut back by 4 bases and J by 3 bases. The CDR3 length is 14 residues. CDR3 residues: CASSSGTGDYEQYF. The part of the CDR3 DNA that was read is TGTGCCAGCAGTTCCGGGACTGGGGACTAT.

In its sample, this clone was seen a few times. The listed genes are named as in mouse. Read data end 4 residues before the CDR3 end; the end is taken from the germline J gene. The chain recombines TRBV13-1 with TRBJ2-1, with 13 bases matching TRBD2. Germline CDR1 reads NSHNY; CDR2 reads SYGAGN. V lost 2 bases, J lost 5 bases, and 4 bases stayed unmatched. The CDR3 runs to 16 residues. CDR3 residues: CASSEGLGGRDAEQFF. The DNA read from the CDR3 is TGTGCCAGCAGTGAGGGACTGGGGGGGAGGGATGCT.

Within the sample, this clone is medium-sized. Gene and germline names: mouse. With the read ending 4 residues before the CDR3 end, the germline J gene is used to fill in that end. The chain carries TRBV13-1 and TRBJ2-1, with D possibly TRBD2 on 7 matching bases. V was pared by 0 bases and J by 5 bases, with 12 bases between. The CDR3 length is 15 residues. Germline CDR1 NSHNY, CDR2 SYGAGN. The sequenced CDR3 bases are TGTGCCAGCAGTGATGCGGGGGGCAGGAATGCT. Its translation: CASSDAGGRNA. The whole CDR3 reads CASSDAGGRNAEQFF.

This clone was seen many times. The listed genes are named as in mouse. The CDR3 is cut off 4 residues early in the read; its end comes from the germline J gene. J is TRBJ2-5 and V is TRBV13-1; D uncertain. This CDR3 is 11 amino acids long. CDR1 NSHNY and CDR2 SYGAGN come from the germline V gene. CDR3 DNA, as far as it was read: TGTGCCAGCAGTGACAGAGAC. The encoded protein is CASSDRD. From start to end, the CDR3 is CASSDRDTQYF.